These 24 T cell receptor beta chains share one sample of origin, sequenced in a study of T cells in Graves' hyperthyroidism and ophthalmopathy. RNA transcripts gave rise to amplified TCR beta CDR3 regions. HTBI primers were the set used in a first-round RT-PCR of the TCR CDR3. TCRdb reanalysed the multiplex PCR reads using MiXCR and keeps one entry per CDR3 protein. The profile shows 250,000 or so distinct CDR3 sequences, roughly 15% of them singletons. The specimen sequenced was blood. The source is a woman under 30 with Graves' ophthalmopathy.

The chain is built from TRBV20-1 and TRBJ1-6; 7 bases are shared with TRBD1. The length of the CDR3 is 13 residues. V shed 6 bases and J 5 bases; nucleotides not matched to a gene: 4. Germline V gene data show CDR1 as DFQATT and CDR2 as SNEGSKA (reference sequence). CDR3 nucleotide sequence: TGCAGTGCGTCCGGGACAGATAATTCACCCCTCCACTTT. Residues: CSASGTDNSPLHF.

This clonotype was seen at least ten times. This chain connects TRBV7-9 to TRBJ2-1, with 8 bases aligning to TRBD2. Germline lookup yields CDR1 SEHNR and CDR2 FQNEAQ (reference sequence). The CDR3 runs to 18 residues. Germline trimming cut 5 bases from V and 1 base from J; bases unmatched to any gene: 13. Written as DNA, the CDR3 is TGTGCCAGCAGCAAACGCCGGGAGGGAGGCTCGTCCTACAATGAGCAGTTCTTC. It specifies CASSKRREGGSSYNEQFF. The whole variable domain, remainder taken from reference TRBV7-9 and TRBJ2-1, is DTGVSQNPRHKITKRGQNVTFRCDPISEHNRLYWYRQTLGQGPEFLTYFQNEAQLEKSRLLSDRFSAERPKGSFSTLEIQRTEQGDSAMYLCASSKRREGGSSYNEQFFGPGTRLTVL.

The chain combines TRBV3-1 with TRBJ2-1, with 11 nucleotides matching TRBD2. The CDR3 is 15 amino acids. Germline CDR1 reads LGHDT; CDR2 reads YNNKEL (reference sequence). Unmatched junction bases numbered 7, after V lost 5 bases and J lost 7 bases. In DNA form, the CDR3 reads TGTGCCAGCAGCTTTCTAGCGGGGGGCCAGAATGAGCAGTTCTTC. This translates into CASSFLAGGQNEQFF.

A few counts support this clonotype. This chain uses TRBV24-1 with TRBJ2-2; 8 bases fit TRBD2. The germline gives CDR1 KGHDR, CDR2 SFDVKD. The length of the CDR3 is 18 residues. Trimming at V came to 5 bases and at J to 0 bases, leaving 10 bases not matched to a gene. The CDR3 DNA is TGTGCCACCAGTGTACGAGCGGGAGTCCCCGCGAACACCGGGGAGCTGTTTTTT. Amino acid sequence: CATSVRAGVPANTGELFF.

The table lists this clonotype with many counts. DNA of the CDR3: TGCAGTGCTAGTGCCGGGGAGACCCAGTACTTC. Its protein is CSASAGETQYF. The chain couples TRBV20-1 to TRBJ2-5, with no clear D. In germline, CDR1 is DFQATT, CDR2 SNEGSKA (reference sequence). V lost 3 bases to trimming and J lost 5 bases, with 7 bases between them. The CDR3 has 11 residues.

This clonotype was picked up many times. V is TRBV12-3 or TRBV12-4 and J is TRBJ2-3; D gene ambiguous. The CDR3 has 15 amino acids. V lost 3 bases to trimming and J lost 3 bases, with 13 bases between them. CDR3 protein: CASSFVTLLTDTQYF. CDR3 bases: TGTGCCAGCAGTTTTGTTACATTATTGACAGATACGCAGTATTTT.

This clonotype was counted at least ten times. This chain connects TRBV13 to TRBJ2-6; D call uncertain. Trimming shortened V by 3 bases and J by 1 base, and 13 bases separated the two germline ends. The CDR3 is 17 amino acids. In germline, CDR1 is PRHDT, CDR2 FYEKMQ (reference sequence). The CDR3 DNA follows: TGTGCCAGCAGCTTTCATCCCCTCTCGTCTGGGGCCAACGTCCTGACTTTC. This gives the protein CASSFHPLSSGANVLTF.

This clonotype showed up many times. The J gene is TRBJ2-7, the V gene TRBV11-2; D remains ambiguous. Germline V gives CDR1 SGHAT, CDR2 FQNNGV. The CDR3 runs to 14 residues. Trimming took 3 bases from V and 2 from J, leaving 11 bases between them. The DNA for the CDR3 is TGTGCCAGCAGCTTGCGGCAGGTCGCCTACGAGCAGTACTTC. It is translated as CASSLRQVAYEQYF.

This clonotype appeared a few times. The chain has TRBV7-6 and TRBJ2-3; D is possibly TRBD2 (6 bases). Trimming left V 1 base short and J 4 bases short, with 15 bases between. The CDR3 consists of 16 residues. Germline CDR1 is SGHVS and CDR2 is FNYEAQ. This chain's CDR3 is CASSLGSGAGPDTQYF. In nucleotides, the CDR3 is TGTGCCAGCAGCTTAGGTAGCGGAGCCGGGCCAGATACGCAGTATTTT.

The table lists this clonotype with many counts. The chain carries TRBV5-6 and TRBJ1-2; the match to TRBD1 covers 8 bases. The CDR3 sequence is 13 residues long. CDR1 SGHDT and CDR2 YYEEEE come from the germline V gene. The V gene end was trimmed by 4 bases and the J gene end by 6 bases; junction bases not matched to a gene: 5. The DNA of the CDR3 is TGTGCCAGCAGCCGAGGACAGGGCGATGGCTACACCTTC. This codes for CASSRGQGDGYTF.

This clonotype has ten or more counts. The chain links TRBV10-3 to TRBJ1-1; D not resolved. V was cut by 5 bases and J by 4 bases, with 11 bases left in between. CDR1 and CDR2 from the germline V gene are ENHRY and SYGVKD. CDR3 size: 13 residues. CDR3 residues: CAISRDSSTEAFF. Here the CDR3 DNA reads TGTGCCATCAGTCGGGATAGTAGCACTGAAGCTTTCTTT.

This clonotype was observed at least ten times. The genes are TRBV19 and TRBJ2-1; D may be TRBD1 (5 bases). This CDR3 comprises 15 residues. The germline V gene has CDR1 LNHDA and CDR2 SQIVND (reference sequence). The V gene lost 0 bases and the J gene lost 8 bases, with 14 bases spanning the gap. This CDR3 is CASSIEGVSVYEQFF. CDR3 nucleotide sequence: TGTGCCAGTAGTATAGAAGGGGTGTCGGTATATGAGCAGTTCTTC. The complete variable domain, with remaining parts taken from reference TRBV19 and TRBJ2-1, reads DGGITQSPKYLFRKEGQNVTLSCEQNLNHDAMYWYRQDPGQGLRLIYYSQIVNDFQKGDIAEGYSVSREKKESFPLTVTSAQKNPTAFYLCASSIEGVSVYEQFFGPGTRLTVL.

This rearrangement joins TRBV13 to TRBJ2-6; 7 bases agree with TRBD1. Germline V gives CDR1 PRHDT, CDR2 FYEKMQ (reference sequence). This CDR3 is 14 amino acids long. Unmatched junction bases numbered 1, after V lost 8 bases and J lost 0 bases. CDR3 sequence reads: CASGTVSGANVLTF. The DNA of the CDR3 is TGTGCCAGCGGGACAGTCTCTGGGGCCAACGTCCTGACTTTC.

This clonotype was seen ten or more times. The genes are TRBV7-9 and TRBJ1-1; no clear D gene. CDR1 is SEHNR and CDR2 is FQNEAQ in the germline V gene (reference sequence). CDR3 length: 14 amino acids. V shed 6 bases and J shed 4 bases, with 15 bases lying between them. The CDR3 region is CASSPPPLATEAFF. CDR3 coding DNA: TGTGCCAGCAGTCCACCACCTCTGGCCACTGAAGCTTTCTTT. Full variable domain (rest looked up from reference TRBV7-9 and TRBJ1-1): DTGVSQNPRHKITKRGQNVTFRCDPISEHNRLYWYRQTLGQGPEFLTYFQNEAQLEKSRLLSDRFSAERPKGSFSTLEIQRTEQGDSAMYLCASSPPPLATEAFFGQGTRLTVV.

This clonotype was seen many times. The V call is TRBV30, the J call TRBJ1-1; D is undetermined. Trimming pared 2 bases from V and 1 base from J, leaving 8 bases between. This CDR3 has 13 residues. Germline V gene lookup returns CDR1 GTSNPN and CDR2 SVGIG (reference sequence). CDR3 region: CAWSTPGNTEAFF. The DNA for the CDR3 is TGTGCCTGGAGTACCCCAGGGAACACTGAAGCTTTCTTT.

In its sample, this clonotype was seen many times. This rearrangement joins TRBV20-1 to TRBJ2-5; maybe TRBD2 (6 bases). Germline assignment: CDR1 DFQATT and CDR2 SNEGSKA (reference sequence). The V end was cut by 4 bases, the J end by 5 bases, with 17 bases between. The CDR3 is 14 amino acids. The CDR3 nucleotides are TGCAGTGCTACGATGGGGGGAGTTATGGAGACCCAGTACTTC. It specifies CSATMGGVMETQYF.

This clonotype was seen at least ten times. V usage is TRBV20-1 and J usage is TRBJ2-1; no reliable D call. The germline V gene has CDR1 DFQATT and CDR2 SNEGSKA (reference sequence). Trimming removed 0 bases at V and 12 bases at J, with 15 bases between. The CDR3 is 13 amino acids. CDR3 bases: TGCAGTGCTAGAGATCTAGTGGCCTCGCGGCAGTTCTTC. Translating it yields CSARDLVASRQFF.

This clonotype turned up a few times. CDR3: CASSAFRDSFYEQYF. CDR3 coding DNA: TGCGCCAGCAGCGCGTTCCGGGACAGCTTTTACGAGCAGTACTTC. This chain links TRBV5-1 with TRBJ2-7; 7 nucleotides line up with TRBD1. Trimming cost V 4 bases and J 4 bases; bases outside gene matches: 11. The germline V gene has CDR1 SGHRS and CDR2 YFSETQ. The CDR3 extends over 15 amino acids.

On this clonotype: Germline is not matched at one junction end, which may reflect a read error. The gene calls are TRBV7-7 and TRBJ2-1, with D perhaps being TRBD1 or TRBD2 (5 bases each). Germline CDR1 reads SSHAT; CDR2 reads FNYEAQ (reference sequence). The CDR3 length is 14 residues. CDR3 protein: CASSLEGFVGPQFF. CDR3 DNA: TGTGCTAGCAGCTTAGAGGGGTTCGTAGGCCCTCAGTTCTTC.

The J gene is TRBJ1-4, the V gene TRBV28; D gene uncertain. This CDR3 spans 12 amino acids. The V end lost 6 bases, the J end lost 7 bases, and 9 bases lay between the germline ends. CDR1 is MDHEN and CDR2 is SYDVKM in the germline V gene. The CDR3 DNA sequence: TGTGCCAGCAGGTCTAATGCTGAAAAACTGTTTTTT. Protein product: CASRSNAEKLFF.

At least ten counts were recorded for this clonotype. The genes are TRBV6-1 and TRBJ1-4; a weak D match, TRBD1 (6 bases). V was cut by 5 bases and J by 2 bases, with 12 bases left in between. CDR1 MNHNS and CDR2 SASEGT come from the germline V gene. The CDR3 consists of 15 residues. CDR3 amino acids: CASSQNGGTNEKLFF. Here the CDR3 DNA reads TGTGCCAGCAGTCAGAATGGGGGCACTAATGAAAAACTGTTTTTT.

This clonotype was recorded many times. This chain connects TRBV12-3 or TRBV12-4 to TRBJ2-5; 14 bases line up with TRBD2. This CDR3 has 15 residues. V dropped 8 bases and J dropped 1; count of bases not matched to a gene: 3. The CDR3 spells CASGGTSGSQETQYF. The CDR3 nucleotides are TGTGCCAGCGGGGGGACTAGCGGGAGCCAAGAGACCCAGTACTTC.

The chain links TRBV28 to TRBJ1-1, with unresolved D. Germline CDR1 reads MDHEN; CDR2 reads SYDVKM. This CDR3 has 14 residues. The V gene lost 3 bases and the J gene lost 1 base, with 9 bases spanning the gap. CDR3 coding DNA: TGTGCCAGCAGTTTTCCGGCGCCGAACACTGAAGCTTTCTTT. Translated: CASSFPAPNTEAFF.

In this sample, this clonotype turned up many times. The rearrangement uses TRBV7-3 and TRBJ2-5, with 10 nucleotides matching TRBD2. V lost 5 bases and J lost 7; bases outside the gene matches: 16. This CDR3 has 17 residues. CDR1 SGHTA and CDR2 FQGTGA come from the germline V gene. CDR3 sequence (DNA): TGTGCCAGCAGCCCCCTAAGCGGGAGGGGTTCCAAGGGGACCCAGTACTTC. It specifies CASSPLSGRGSKGTQYF.